This entry lists 25 T cell receptor beta chains sequenced from one sample in a study of beta chain features in type 1 diabetes. Expressed TCRB transcripts were sequenced because the entire RNA isolate underwent reverse transcription. Libraries were prepared by immunoSEQ multiplex PCR; TCRdb keeps only in-frame clonotypes and omits some of them. In the table there are around 150,000 clones, about 8.5% of which are singletons. Sample: central memory CD4+ T cells from blood. These receptors were taken from a man younger than 35 in good health.

The chain joins TRBV5-1 to TRBJ2-3, with D possibly being TRBD2 (5 bases). CDR3 length: 14 amino acids. Germline values: CDR1 SGHRS, CDR2 YFSETQ. V lost 2 bases, J lost 5 bases, and 12 bases lay in between. The DNA of the CDR3 is TGCGCCAGCAGCTTAGGCCGGGCGGGAGATACGCAGTATTTT. As protein: CASSLGRAGDTQYF.

This clone was found a few times. The chain uses TRBV5-1 and TRBJ2-7; 10 nucleotides align to TRBD1. The CDR3 spans 15 residues. Germline V gene data show CDR1 as SGHRS and CDR2 as YFSETQ. V gave up 4 bases and J gave up 4 bases; unmatched junction bases: 8. CDR3 DNA sequence: TGCGCCAGCAGCCCCAGACCGGGACAGGGGTACGAGCAGTACTTC. It translates to CASSPRPGQGYEQYF. The variable domain in full, with the rest retrieved from reference TRBV5-1 and TRBJ2-7, is KAGVTQTPRYLIKTRGQQVTLSCSPISGHRSVSWYQQTPGQGLQFLFEYFSETQRNKGNFPGRFSGRQFSNSRSEMNVSTLELGDSALYLCASSPRPGQGYEQYFGPGTRLTVT.

The gene calls are TRBV7-9 and TRBJ2-3; 10 nucleotides agree with TRBD2. Trimming took 5 bases from V and 3 from J; bases not matched to a gene: 8. Germline CDR1 is SEHNR and CDR2 is FQNEAQ (reference sequence). The CDR3 loop spans 16 amino acids. CDR3 bases: TGTGCCAGCAGCACGCCGTTGACTAGCGGGACAGATACGCAGTATTTT. It codes for CASSTPLTSGTDTQYF.

The CDR3 protein is CASSLEGQGDYGYTF. The DNA of the CDR3 is TGCGCCAGCAGCTTGGAGGGACAGGGAGACTATGGCTACACCTTC. The rearrangement links TRBV5-1 to TRBJ1-2; 9 nucleotides align to TRBD1. V was clipped by 0 bases and J by 3 bases; unmatched bases: 3. From germline, CDR1 is SGHRS and CDR2 YFSETQ. The CDR3 totals 15 residues.

Many counts were recorded for this clone. The CDR3 DNA follows: TGCGCCAGCAGCCGGAGACAGGGCGGAGGAACAGATACGCAGTATTTT. It translates to CASSRRQGGGTDTQYF. The rearrangement uses TRBV5-1 and TRBJ2-3; TRBD1 aligns across 7 bases. Germline-derived CDR1 and CDR2 are SGHRS and YFSETQ. The CDR3 is 16 amino acids. J was trimmed by 3 bases and V by 4 bases; bases with no gene match: 11.

This clone was recorded many times. The rearrangement uses TRBV29-1 and TRBJ2-1; a possible D gene is TRBD2 (5 bases). Germline loops: CDR1 SQVTM, CDR2 ANQGSEA. The CDR3 is 14 residues long. V was shortened by 1 base and J by 0 bases, with 7 bases between the two germline ends. The CDR3 is CSVEVGDSYNEQFF. CDR3 coding DNA: TGCAGCGTTGAAGTGGGAGACTCCTACAATGAGCAGTTCTTC.

The chain couples TRBV7-2 to TRBJ2-7; perhaps TRBD1 as D (7 bases). The CDR3 has 15 residues. Trimming took off 1 base at V and 3 bases at J, with 13 bases between the two ends. Germline V lookup: CDR1 SGHTA, CDR2 FQGNSA. CDR3 sequence (DNA): TGTGCCAGCAGCTTAGGCCAGGGGGGACTCTACGAGCAGTACTTC. Translated: CASSLGQGGLYEQYF.

The chain combines TRBV5-1 with TRBJ2-6; TRBD1 aligns across 11 bases. The CDR3 length is 18 residues. Germline values: CDR1 SGHRS, CDR2 YFSETQ. The junction had 6 bases not matched to a gene; V was cut back by 4 bases and J by 0 bases. Here the CDR3 DNA reads TGCGCCAGCAGCAAGGGACAGGGGGGTAGCTCTGGGGCCAACGTCCTGACTTTC. Amino acid sequence: CASSKGQGGSSGANVLTF.

The chain recombines TRBV12-5 with TRBJ2-1, with D hard to call. With 2 bases removed from V and 4 bases from J, the gap between germline ends came to 3 bases. Germline CDR1 LGHNT, CDR2 FRNRAP. The CDR3 runs 12 residues. The CDR3 region is CASGLQYNEQFF. CDR3 sequence (DNA): TGTGCTAGTGGTTTGCAGTACAATGAGCAGTTCTTC.

This clone was found a few times. This chain uses TRBV18 with TRBJ2-1; D is undetermined. CDR1 and CDR2 (germline): KGHSH, LQKENI. This CDR3 spans 15 amino acids. Trimming took 1 base from V and 0 from J, leaving 7 bases between them. CDR3 amino acids: CASSPRESSYNEQFF. The CDR3 nucleotides are TGTGCCAGCTCACCACGCGAGAGCTCCTACAATGAGCAGTTCTTC.

The chain joins TRBV4-1 to TRBJ2-1; 14 bases are shared with TRBD2. The CDR3 extends over 20 amino acids. Germline values: CDR1 MGHRA, CDR2 YSYEKL. Trimming cost V 0 bases and J 8 bases; bases outside gene matches: 15. DNA for the CDR3: TGCGCCAGCAGCCAAGATTTATCGACTAGCGGGAGGGCCTGGGGGCATGAGCAGTTCTTC. Translated, it gives CASSQDLSTSGRAWGHEQFF.

V is TRBV23-1 and J is TRBJ2-1; a possible D gene is TRBD1 (5 bases). TRBV23-1 is an open reading frame whose function is uncertain. Trimming took 2 bases from V and 5 from J, leaving 16 bases between them. The CDR3 loop spans 16 amino acids. The CDR3 spells CASSQRTGEVNNEQFF. The CDR3 nucleotides are TGCGCCAGCAGTCAACGAACAGGTGAGGTGAACAATGAGCAGTTCTTC.

This clone has a handful of counts. The chain couples TRBV5-1 to TRBJ1-4; 8 positions agree with TRBD1. Germline CDR1 SGHRS, CDR2 YFSETQ. V was clipped by 3 bases and J by 8 bases; unmatched bases: 6. The CDR3 covers 14 residues. Here the CDR3 DNA reads TGCGCCAGCAGCTACGGACAGGGTAGGGAAAAACTGTTTTTT. Translating gives CASSYGQGREKLFF.

This clone appeared many times. This chain joins TRBV5-4 and TRBJ1-2; 8 bases fit TRBD1. V gave up 4 bases and J gave up 2 bases; unmatched junction bases: 4. Germline CDR1 and CDR2: SGHNT and YYREEE (reference sequence). The length of the CDR3 is 14 residues. CDR3 nucleotide sequence: TGTGCCAGCAGCACCGGGGACAGGAACTATGGCTACACCTTC. Translated, it gives CASSTGDRNYGYTF.

This clone was detected only a few times. The chain carries TRBV6-6 and TRBJ2-5; D is ambiguous. The V gene's germline CDR1 is MNHNY and CDR2 SVGAGI (reference sequence). V lost 6 bases, J lost 4 bases, and 9 bases lay in between. The CDR3 runs to 12 residues. The CDR3 is CASRSPGETQYF. CDR3 bases: TGTGCCAGCAGATCCCCAGGAGAGACCCAGTACTTC.

The rearrangement links TRBV6-5 to TRBJ2-5; 9 nucleotides agree with TRBD2. CDR1 is MNHEY and CDR2 is SVGAGI in the germline V gene. There are 15 residues in the CDR3. V was pared by 2 bases and J by 4 bases, with 5 bases of the junction left unmatched. CDR3: CASSYQAGGAETQYF. CDR3 sequence (DNA): TGTGCCAGCAGTTACCAAGCGGGGGGAGCAGAGACCCAGTACTTC.

There are a few counts of this clone. The chain carries TRBV4-2 and TRBJ2-1; 11 bases line up with TRBD2. J was trimmed by 1 base and V by 2 bases; bases with no gene match: 7. Looked up from germline, CDR1 is LGHNA and CDR2 is YNFKEQ. This CDR3 spans 18 amino acids. The CDR3 bases are TGTGCCAGCAGCCAATTGCTAGCGGGGGGTGGATCCTACAATGAGCAGTTCTTC. Residues: CASSQLLAGGGSYNEQFF.

The chain combines TRBV15 with TRBJ2-2, with TRBD1 matching over 7 bases. Germline CDR1 is LNHNV and CDR2 is YYDKDF (reference sequence). The V and J ends lost 2 bases and 6 bases, in that order; junction bases with no gene match: 9. This CDR3 contains 16 residues. CDR3 sequence (DNA): TGTGCCACCAGCAGACAAAGGACAGGACGGGCCGGGGAGCTGTTTTTT. Protein: CATSRQRTGRAGELFF.

The V gene is TRBV6-4, the J gene TRBJ2-3, with 7 bases identical to TRBD2. V was clipped by 0 bases and J by 2 bases; unmatched bases: 8. The CDR3 length is 17 residues. Germline CDR1 MRHNA, CDR2 SNTAGT. CDR3 DNA: TGTGCCAGCAGTGACTCGAGTCGAGCGGGATCCACAGATACGCAGTATTTT. It specifies CASSDSSRAGSTDTQYF.

This rearrangement joins TRBV7-3 to TRBJ1-3, with TRBD1 matching 9 bases. This CDR3 is built from 15 residues. V gave up 4 bases and J gave up 4 bases; unmatched junction bases: 5. Germline loops: CDR1 SGHTA, CDR2 FQGTGA. The CDR3 sequence: CASSSGTGYGNTIYF. The CDR3 DNA reads TGTGCCAGCAGCTCCGGGACAGGGTACGGAAACACCATATATTTT.

The table lists this clone with a few counts. The chain uses TRBV7-8 and TRBJ2-1, with D hard to call. V gave up 5 bases and J gave up 10 bases, with 18 bases separating them. Germline V gene sequence: CDR1 SGHVS, CDR2 FQNEAQ. This CDR3 region has 14 residues. CDR3 sequence: CASSPFPGNLEQFF. In DNA form, the CDR3 reads TGTGCCAGCAGCCCATTTCCCGGTAACTTGGAGCAGTTCTTC.

The chain has TRBV7-2 and TRBJ2-2; 10 nucleotides agree with TRBD2. The length of the CDR3 is 15 residues. J was trimmed by 9 bases and V by 3 bases; bases with no gene match: 7. Looked up from germline, CDR1 is SGHTA and CDR2 is FQGNSA. The CDR3: CASSFRTSGMRELFF. Here the CDR3 DNA reads TGTGCCAGCAGCTTCAGGACTAGCGGTATGCGGGAGCTGTTTTTT.

This clone was counted only a few times. V and J are TRBV7-3 and TRBJ2-7, with 8 positions matching TRBD2. The CDR3 runs 15 residues. From germline, CDR1 is SGHTA and CDR2 FQGTGA. V trimming: 1 base; J trimming: 4 bases; junction bases outside the gene matches: 6. CDR3 region: CASSLIGLAEYEQYF. The CDR3 nucleotides are TGTGCCAGCAGCTTAATAGGACTAGCAGAATACGAGCAGTACTTC.

This rearrangement joins TRBV6-1 to TRBJ1-5; 8 nucleotides agree with TRBD1. Germline CDR1 MNHNS, CDR2 SASEGT. The CDR3 runs 14 residues. J gave up 6 bases and V 3 bases, and 4 bases lay outside the gene matches. In nucleotides, the CDR3 is TGTGCCAGCAGTGACAGGGGGCAGGGTCAGCCCCAGCATTTT. It encodes CASSDRGQGQPQHF.

This clone was seen a handful of times. This chain links TRBV5-1 with TRBJ2-7; maybe TRBD1 (6 bases). CDR1 and CDR2 (germline): SGHRS, YFSETQ. The CDR3 loop spans 13 amino acids. The ends were cut back, 4 bases at V and 2 bases at J, with 10 bases in the middle. The CDR3: CASSIDRTYEQYF. CDR3 nucleotides: TGCGCCAGCAGCATAGACAGGACCTACGAGCAGTACTTC.